The 5 T cell receptor beta chains below come from one sample, sequenced in a study of T cell repertoires in cytomegalovirus infection. The antigens these receptors bind are not known. TCRdb recomputed calls from the reads with MiXCR, one row per CDR3 protein. The table shows about 830,000 distinct CDR3 sequences, with over 25% occurring only once. The sample here was cultured CD8+ T cells from PBMCs, taken from culture after CMV antigen stimulation. Receptors originate from a human donor in good health (CMV status not recorded). Some clones in this sample may be carry-over from other donors' samples.

The chain carries TRBV27 and TRBJ1-5; D gene ambiguous. V dropped 3 bases and J dropped 3 bases, with 9 bases sitting between them. Germline CDR1 and CDR2: MNHEY and SMNVEV (reference sequence). This CDR3 has 14 amino acids. CDR3 nucleotides: TGTGCCAGCAGTTTCCCGGGGATCAATCAGCCCCAGCATTTT. Amino acids: CASSFPGINQPQHF.

In its sample, this clonotype was seen a few times. The chain links TRBV19 to TRBJ1-5; D is perhaps TRBD1 (5 bases). V was clipped by 3 bases and J by 5 bases, with 11 bases between them. Germline V gene lookup returns CDR1 LNHDA and CDR2 SQIVND (reference sequence). This CDR3 is 14 amino acids long. The CDR3 coding sequence is TGTGCCAGTAGTATTTTTCGGGGACATCAGCCCCAGCATTTT. Amino acids: CASSIFRGHQPQHF.

This clonotype was seen a few times. This chain uses TRBV19 with TRBJ2-3, with D possibly TRBD2 on 5 matching bases. The CDR3 totals 17 residues. Trimming stripped 0 bases from V and 2 bases from J, with 15 bases between. Germline CDR1 is LNHDA and CDR2 is SQIVND (reference sequence). The CDR3 spells CASSIEGGGTLTDTQYF. In nucleotides, the CDR3 is TGTGCCAGTAGTATAGAGGGTGGAGGAACCCTCACAGATACGCAGTATTTT.

The chain joins TRBV7-9 to TRBJ2-7; 7 nucleotides align to TRBD1. V dropped 4 bases and J dropped 1; count of bases not matched to a gene: 1. The CDR3 sequence is 13 residues long. Germline CDR1 and CDR2: SEHNR and FQNEAQ (reference sequence). The CDR3 sequence is CASSSDRSYEQYV. DNA for the CDR3: TGTGCCAGCAGCTCGGACAGGTCCTACGAGCAGTACGTC.

This clonotype was observed a handful of times. The genes are TRBV19 and TRBJ2-1; perhaps D is TRBD1 or TRBD2 (5 bases each). CDR1 is LNHDA and CDR2 is SQIVND in the germline V gene (reference sequence). Trimming took 1 base from V and 0 from J, leaving 7 bases between them. This CDR3 comprises 15 residues. Here the CDR3 DNA reads TGTGCCAGTAGTATAGGAGGGACCTCCTACAATGAGCAGTTCTTC. Protein sequence: CASSIGGTSYNEQFF.